This is a list of T cell receptor beta chains from one sample in a study of blood T cell repertoires in COVID-19. The repertoire was sequenced with immunoSEQ multiplex PCR; TCRdb's copy has only in-frame clones and lacks some. This repertoire shows 300,000 to 450,000 clones, less than 85% found once; its top ten account for 3.6%. Sequenced material: peripheral blood. These receptors were obtained from a woman aged 18-29 years with acute or convalescent COVID-19. The CDR3 runs from the conserved cysteine through the conserved F or W. Fields, in order: CDR3 protein, CDR3 DNA, CDR3 length, D gene, V gene, J gene, clone size. D genes are given only for firm matches. Rows may omit the clone size; those that give it use once, few, many or a size class.

CDR3 protein: CASSVDEGSQPQHF
CDR3 DNA: TGTGCCAGCAGCGTAGACGAGGGAAGTCAGCCCCAGCATTTT
CDR3 length: 14
D gene: NA
V gene: TRBV9
J gene: TRBJ1-5
clone size: NA

CDR3 protein: CASSIGGSSGNTIYF
CDR3 DNA: TGTGCCAGTAGTATAGGCGGGAGCTCTGGAAACACCATATATTTT
CDR3 length: 15
D gene: NA
V gene: TRBV19
J gene: TRBJ1-3
clone size: few

CDR3 protein: CSVAAGGPDEQYF
CDR3 DNA: TGCAGCGTTGCAGCGGGAGGGCCGGACGAGCAGTACTTC
CDR3 length: 13
D gene: TRBD2
V gene: TRBV29-1
J gene: TRBJ2-7
clone size: NA

CDR3 protein: CATSRDNEGLAGDYYEQYF
CDR3 DNA: TGTGCCACCAGCAGAGATAATGAGGGACTAGCGGGAGACTACTACGAGCAGTACTTC
CDR3 length: 19
D gene: TRBD2
V gene: TRBV15
J gene: TRBJ2-7
clone size: NA

CDR3 protein: CASSKRTGRYEQYF
CDR3 DNA: TGTGCCAGCAGTAAAAGGACAGGGCGCTACGAGCAGTACTTC
CDR3 length: 14
D gene: TRBD1
V gene: TRBV6-5
J gene: TRBJ2-7
clone size: NA

CDR3 protein: CASSQLDRNGYTF
CDR3 DNA: TGTGCCAGCAGCCAACTGGACAGGAATGGCTACACCTTC
CDR3 length: 13
D gene: TRBD1
V gene: TRBV3-1/TRBV3-2
J gene: TRBJ1-2
clone size: NA

CDR3 protein: CASVIGGMNTEAFF
CDR3 DNA: TGTGCCAGCGTAATAGGGGGAATGAACACTGAAGCTTTCTTT
CDR3 length: 14
D gene: NA
V gene: TRBV19
J gene: TRBJ1-1
clone size: few

CDR3 protein: CASSQKGGNNTEAFF
CDR3 DNA: TGTGCCAGCAGCCAAAAGGGGGGGAATAACACTGAAGCTTTCTTT
CDR3 length: 15
D gene: NA
V gene: TRBV7-9
J gene: TRBJ1-1
clone size: NA

CDR3 protein: CASSSTRGELFF
CDR3 DNA: TGTGCCAGCAGCTCTACCCGTGGGGAGCTGTTTTTT
CDR3 length: 12
D gene: NA
V gene: TRBV11-3
J gene: TRBJ2-2
clone size: NA

CDR3 protein: CASSQGTGAEAFF
CDR3 DNA: TGTGCCAGCAGCCAAGGAACCGGGGCTGAAGCTTTCTTT
CDR3 length: 13
D gene: NA
V gene: TRBV7-9
J gene: TRBJ1-1
clone size: NA

CDR3 protein: CASSRVQGNTEAFF
CDR3 DNA: TGCGCCAGCAGCCGAGTTCAGGGGAACACTGAAGCTTTCTTT
CDR3 length: 14
D gene: NA
V gene: TRBV4-1
J gene: TRBJ1-1
clone size: few

CDR3 protein: CAAGGANTEAFF
CDR3 DNA: TGTGCCGCCGGGGGGGCGAACACTGAAGCTTTCTTT
CDR3 length: 12
D gene: NA
V gene: TRBV24-1
J gene: TRBJ1-1
clone size: NA

CDR3 protein: CASSLVGFGTGVGKTQYF
CDR3 DNA: TGCGCCAGCAGCTTAGTAGGTTTCGGGACAGGGGTCGGGAAGACCCAGTACTTC
CDR3 length: 18
D gene: TRBD1
V gene: TRBV5-1
J gene: TRBJ2-5
clone size: NA

CDR3 protein: CASSQDLIQGSYEQYF
CDR3 DNA: TGTGCCAGCAGCCAAGACCTTATACAGGGCTCCTACGAGCAGTACTTC
CDR3 length: 16
D gene: NA
V gene: TRBV3-1/TRBV3-2
J gene: TRBJ2-7
clone size: NA

CDR3 protein: CASSLEGAGSGNTIYF
CDR3 DNA: TGTGCCAGCAGCTTGGAAGGGGCCGGCTCTGGAAACACCATATATTTT
CDR3 length: 16
D gene: NA
V gene: TRBV7-2
J gene: TRBJ1-3
clone size: NA

CDR3 protein: CASRSLRAGGAYGYTF
CDR3 DNA: TGTGCCAGCAGATCCCTGCGGGCAGGGGGCGCCTATGGCTACACCTTC
CDR3 length: 16
D gene: TRBD1
V gene: TRBV11-2
J gene: TRBJ1-2
clone size: NA

CDR3 protein: CASSEFWSSYNEQFF
CDR3 DNA: TGCGCCAGCAGTGAGTTCTGGAGCTCCTACAATGAGCAGTTCTTC
CDR3 length: 15
D gene: NA
V gene: TRBV10-2
J gene: TRBJ2-1
clone size: NA

CDR3 protein: CASSQGPALEAFF
CDR3 DNA: TGTGCCAGCAGCCAGGGGCCAGCCCTTGAAGCTTTCTTT
CDR3 length: 13
D gene: NA
V gene: TRBV14
J gene: TRBJ1-1
clone size: NA

CDR3 protein: CASSVQGQETQYF
CDR3 DNA: TGCGCCAGCAGCGTTCAGGGGCAGGAGACCCAGTACTTC
CDR3 length: 13
D gene: NA
V gene: TRBV5-1
J gene: TRBJ2-5
clone size: NA

CDR3 protein: CASSEDRGPHEQYF
CDR3 DNA: TGTGCCAGCAGTGAAGACAGGGGGCCCCACGAGCAGTACTTC
CDR3 length: 14
D gene: TRBD1
V gene: TRBV2
J gene: TRBJ2-7
clone size: few

CDR3 protein: CASSLDSYQPQHF
CDR3 DNA: TGTGCCAGCAGCTTAGACAGTTATCAGCCCCAGCATTTT
CDR3 length: 13
D gene: NA
V gene: TRBV7-3
J gene: TRBJ1-5
clone size: NA

CDR3 protein: CASSVDRDGYTF
CDR3 DNA: TGTGCCAGCAGCGTAGACAGGGACGGCTACACCTTC
CDR3 length: 12
D gene: TRBD1
V gene: TRBV5-5
J gene: TRBJ1-2
clone size: NA

CDR3 protein: CASSQGLRPPDTQYF
CDR3 DNA: TGCGCCAGCAGCCAAGGACTTAGGCCCCCAGATACGCAGTATTTT
CDR3 length: 15
D gene: NA
V gene: TRBV4-1
J gene: TRBJ2-3
clone size: NA

CDR3 protein: CASSEYRGRVVYEQYF
CDR3 DNA: TGTGCCAGCAGTGAATACAGGGGCCGAGTAGTCTACGAGCAGTACTTC
CDR3 length: 16
D gene: TRBD1
V gene: TRBV2
J gene: TRBJ2-7
clone size: NA

CDR3 protein: CASSIGQGRTRSFTDTQYF
CDR3 DNA: TGTGCCAGTAGTATAGGGCAGGGGAGGACTAGAAGTTTCACAGATACGCAGTATTTT
CDR3 length: 19
D gene: NA
V gene: TRBV19
J gene: TRBJ2-3
clone size: NA